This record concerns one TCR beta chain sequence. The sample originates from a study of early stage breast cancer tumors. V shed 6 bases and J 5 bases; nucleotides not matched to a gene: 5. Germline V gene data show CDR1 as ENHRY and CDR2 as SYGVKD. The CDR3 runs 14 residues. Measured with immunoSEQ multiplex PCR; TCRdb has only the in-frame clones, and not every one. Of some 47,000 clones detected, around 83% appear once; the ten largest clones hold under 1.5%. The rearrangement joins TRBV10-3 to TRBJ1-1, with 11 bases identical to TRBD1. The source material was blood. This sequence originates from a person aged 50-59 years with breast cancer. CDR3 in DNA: TGTGCCATCAGGGCGGGACAGGGGGGAACTGAAGCTTTCTTT. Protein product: CAIRAGQGGTEAFF.